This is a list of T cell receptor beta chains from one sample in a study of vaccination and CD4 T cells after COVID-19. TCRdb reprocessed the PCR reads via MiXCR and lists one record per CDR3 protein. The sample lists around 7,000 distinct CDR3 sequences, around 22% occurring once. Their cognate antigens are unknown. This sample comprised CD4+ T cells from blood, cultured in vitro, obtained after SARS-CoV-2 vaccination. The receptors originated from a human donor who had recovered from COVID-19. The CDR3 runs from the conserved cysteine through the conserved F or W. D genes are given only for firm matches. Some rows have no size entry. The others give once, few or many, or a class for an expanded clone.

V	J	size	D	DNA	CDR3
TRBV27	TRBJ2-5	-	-	TGTGCCAGCAGTTTATCCCCCCGCGGGGTCCAAGAGACCCAGTACTTC	CASSLSPRGVQETQYF
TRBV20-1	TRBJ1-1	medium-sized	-	TGCAGTGCTAGAGCTGAGGGGATCCAGACTGAAGCTTTCTTT	CSARAEGIQTEAFF
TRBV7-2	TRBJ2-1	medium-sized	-	TGTGCCAGCAGCTTCAGTAGAGAGCAGTTCTTC	CASSFSREQFF
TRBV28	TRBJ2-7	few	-	TGTGCCAGCAGGAATCAGGGGGGGACCTACGAGCAGTACTTC	CASRNQGGTYEQYF
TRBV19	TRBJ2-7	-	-	TGTGCCAGTAGTAGGGACGCGGGGAGTAATTTGGAGCAGTACTTC	CASSRDAGSNLEQYF
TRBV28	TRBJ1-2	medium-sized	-	TGTGCCAGCAGTTTATCCCGATATGGCTACACCTTC	CASSLSRYGYTF
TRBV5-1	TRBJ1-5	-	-	TGCGCCAGCAGCATGGACAGCTCCCGAGGTCAGCCCCAGCATTTT	CASSMDSSRGQPQHF
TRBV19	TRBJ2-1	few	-	TGTGCCAGTAGTATCATGGAGAATGAGCAGTTCTTC	CASSIMENEQFF
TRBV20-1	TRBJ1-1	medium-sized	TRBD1	TGCAGTGCTCCAATGACAGGGGTTATGACTGAAGCTTTCTTT	CSAPMTGVMTEAFF
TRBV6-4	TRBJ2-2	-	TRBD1	TGTGCCAGCAGTGAGGGACAGGGGGACACCGGGGAGCTGTTTTTT	CASSEGQGDTGELFF
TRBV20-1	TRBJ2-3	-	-	TGCAGTGCTAGAGATTTACGGGGCAGGGGAACGGATACGCAGTATTTT	CSARDLRGRGTDTQYF
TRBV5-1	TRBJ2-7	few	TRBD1	TGCGCCAGCAGCTGGGACAGCTCCTACGAGCAGTACTTC	CASSWDSSYEQYF
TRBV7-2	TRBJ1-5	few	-	TGTGCCAGCAGCTTAGCGGAGAATCAGCCCCAGCATTTT	CASSLAENQPQHF
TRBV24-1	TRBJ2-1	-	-	TGTGCCACCAGTGATGTGGGAGTGGGCTCCTACAATGAGCAGTTCTTC	CATSDVGVGSYNEQFF
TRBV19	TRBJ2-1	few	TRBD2	TGTGCCAGTAGTATGCATACTAGCGGGAGGGCCTATGAGCAGTTCTTC	CASSMHTSGRAYEQFF
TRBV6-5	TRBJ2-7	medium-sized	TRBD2	TGTGCCAGCAGTTACCTGCTAGCGGGGAGACAATACGAGCAGTACTTC	CASSYLLAGRQYEQYF
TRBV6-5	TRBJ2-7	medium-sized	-	TGTGCCAGCAGTTACTCTAGGGGTCGATCCTACGAGCAGTACTTC	CASSYSRGRSYEQYF
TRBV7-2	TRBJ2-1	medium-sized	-	TGTGCCAGCAGCCCGGTGGCGGCGCAGTTCTTC	CASSPVAAQFF
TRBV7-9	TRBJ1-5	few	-	TGTGCCAGCAGCGCGGACGGAAATCAGCCCCAGCATTTT	CASSADGNQPQHF
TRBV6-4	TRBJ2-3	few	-	TGTGCCAGCAGTGATCGGGCGGGCGGCACAGATACGCAGTATTTT	CASSDRAGGTDTQYF
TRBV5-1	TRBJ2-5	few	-	TGCGCCAGCAGCTGGCTGGGGCAAGAGACCCAGTACTTC	CASSWLGQETQYF
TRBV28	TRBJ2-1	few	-	TGTGCCAGCAGCCGCCAGGGGTCTGAGCAGTTCTTC	CASSRQGSEQFF
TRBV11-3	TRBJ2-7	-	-	TGTGCCAGCAGCTTAGAGATCGGCACATCCTACGAGCAGTACTTC	CASSLEIGTSYEQYF
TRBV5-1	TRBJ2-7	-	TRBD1	TGCGCCAGCAACCCGGGACAGGGGGGCTACGAGCAGTACTTC	CASNPGQGGYEQYF
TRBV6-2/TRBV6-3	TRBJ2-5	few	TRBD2	TGTGCCACCACGGTCGGGGGGGCCTTTGAGACCCAGTACTTC	CATTVGGAFETQYF
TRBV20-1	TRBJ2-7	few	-	TGCAGTGCTAAACCTTCCTACGAGCAGTACTTC	CSAKPSYEQYF
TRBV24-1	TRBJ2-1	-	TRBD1	TGTGTCACCAGTGAATCCGGGACAGGGGGCCGCAATGAGCAGTTCTTC	CVTSESGTGGRNEQFF
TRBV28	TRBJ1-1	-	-	TGTGCCATGATGAGTGCGTTTGGGTCTGAAGCTTTCTTT	CAMMSAFGSEAFF
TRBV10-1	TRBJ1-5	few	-	TGCGCCAGCAGTGAGGGCACAGGGAATCAGCCCCAGCATTTT	CASSEGTGNQPQHF
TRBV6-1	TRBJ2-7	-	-	TGTGCCAGCAGATTCACAGGGAGCTCCTACGAGCAGTACTTC	CASRFTGSSYEQYF
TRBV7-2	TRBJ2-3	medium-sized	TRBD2	TGTGCCAGCAGCTTGCAAGCGGGAGGGCCCACAGATACGCAGTATTTT	CASSLQAGGPTDTQYF
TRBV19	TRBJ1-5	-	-	TGTGCCAGTACGGAACAAAGCGGGCAGCCCCAGCATTTT	CASTEQSGQPQHF
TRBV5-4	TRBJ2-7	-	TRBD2	TGTGCCAGCAGCTTGGCCGCTAGCGGCTACGAGCAGTACTTC	CASSLAASGYEQYF
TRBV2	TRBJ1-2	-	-	TGTGCCAGCGGCGGGTCGATGTACACCTTC	CASGGSMYTF
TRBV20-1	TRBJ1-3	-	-	TGCAGTGCTAGGCCAGGGCTTGCCGCTGGAAACACCATATATTTT	CSARPGLAAGNTIYF
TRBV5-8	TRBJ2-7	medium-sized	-	TGTGCCAGCAGCTTGGCCCCCTACGAGCAGTACTTC	CASSLAPYEQYF
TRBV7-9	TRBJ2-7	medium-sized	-	TGTGCCAGCAGCTCCAGACTAGATGCTATATACGAGCAGTACTTC	CASSSRLDAIYEQYF
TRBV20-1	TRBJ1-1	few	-	TGCAGTGCTAGAGTACCGGGTTATACTGAAGCTTTCTTT	CSARVPGYTEAFF
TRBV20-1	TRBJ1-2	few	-	TGCAGTGCTAGAGACCCTATGAGGAGGGACTATGGCTACACCTTC	CSARDPMRRDYGYTF
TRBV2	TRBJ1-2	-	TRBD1	TGTGCCAGCAGTGTTCAAGGACAGGTCAACTATGGCTACACCTTC	CASSVQGQVNYGYTF
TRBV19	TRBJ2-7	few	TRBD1	TGTGCCAGTAGTACCCGGGACAGGGGGCCGGTCGGCGAGTACTTC	CASSTRDRGPVGEYF
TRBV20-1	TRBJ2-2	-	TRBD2	TGCAGTGCTAGACTCGCCGGGACTAGGAACACCGGGGAGCTGTTTTTT	CSARLAGTRNTGELFF
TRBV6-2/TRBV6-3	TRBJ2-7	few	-	TGTGCCAGCCACTTGGGACTCCTGGGGGACTCCTACGAGCAGTACTTC	CASHLGLLGDSYEQYF
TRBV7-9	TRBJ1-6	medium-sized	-	TGTGCCAGCAGCTTGACGGGGCAATATAATTCACCCCTCCACTTT	CASSLTGQYNSPLHF
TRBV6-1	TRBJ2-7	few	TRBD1	TGTGCCAGCAGTGATTGGACAGGGGTCTACGAGCAGTACTTC	CASSDWTGVYEQYF
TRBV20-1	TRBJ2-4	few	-	TGCAGTGCTTCTGGGGTTGCCAAAAACATTCAGTACTTC	CSASGVAKNIQYF